This T cell receptor (beta chain) was obtained from a study of T cells after yellow fever vaccination. Findings of the study overall: Abundant clonotypes from the bulk population could have been carried over as contaminants into FACS-sorted repertoires.

The ends lost 6 bases at V and 2 bases at J; junction bases unmatched: 1. CDR1 and CDR2 (germline): ENHRY, SYGVKD. The CDR3 length is 14 residues. A single record per CDR3 protein comes from TCRdb applying MiXCR to the 5' RACE reads. The sample consists of around 590,000 distinct CDR3 sequences, about 12% of them appearing once. About this clonotype: As yet, its antigen is unknown.

This sequence was found in a man younger than 40 who received the YFV17D yellow fever vaccine. The sample here was PBMCs, taken on the day of the yellow fever booster vaccination. The gene calls are TRBV10-3 and TRBJ2-3; 11 positions agree with TRBD2. The CDR3 nucleotides read TGTGCCATCAGACTAGCGGGGGCCACAGATACGCAGTATTTT. This sequence encodes CAIRLAGATDTQYF.